One and the same sample provided the 29 T cell receptor beta chains below, sequenced in a study of control samples from healthy donors and cancer patients. The repertoire was sequenced with immunoSEQ multiplex PCR; TCRdb's copy has only in-frame clones and lacks some. The repertoire holds 190,000 or so clones, 85% to 95% seen once, with more than 1.1% in the top ten. The material sequenced was blood. The receptors come from a man aged 18 to 30 in good health.

CDR3 region: CASSLAGHEAFF. The CDR3 nucleotides are TGCGCCAGCAGCTTGGCGGGGCATGAAGCTTTCTTT. The V and J genes are TRBV5-1 and TRBJ1-1, with D perhaps TRBD1 (5 bases). Germline values: CDR1 SGHRS, CDR2 YFSETQ. Trimming shortened V by 0 bases and J by 7 bases, and 7 bases separated the two germline ends. This CDR3 is 12 amino acids long.

The genes are TRBV5-6 and TRBJ1-5; 8 bases match TRBD1. Germline values: CDR1 SGHDT, CDR2 YYEEEE. The CDR3 loop spans 18 amino acids. V shed 4 bases, J shed 0 bases, and the junction held 12 bases outside the gene matches. The CDR3 DNA reads as TGTGCCAGCAGCCACTCGACAGGGGCCGCTAATAGCAATCAGCCCCAGCATTTT. Translating it yields CASSHSTGAANSNQPQHF.

With regard to this clone: This CDR3 is also generated by other DNA sequences in the sample. This chain links TRBV6-1 with TRBJ1-5; D gene ambiguous. The V gene lost 3 bases and the J gene lost 4 bases, with 1 base spanning the gap. The CDR3 loop spans 11 amino acids. Germline V lookup: CDR1 MNHNS, CDR2 SASEGT. DNA for the CDR3: TGTGCCAGCAGTGATAATCAGCCCCAGCATTTT. Encoded protein: CASSDNQPQHF.

This sequence joins TRBV6-5 and TRBJ1-5, with D possibly matching TRBD1 (5 bases). Per germline, CDR1 MNHEY and CDR2 SVGAGI. The CDR3 covers 14 residues. V gave up 10 bases and J gave up 1 base, with 14 bases separating them. The CDR3 sequence is CATRRGVSNQPQHF. The DNA of the CDR3 is TGTGCCACTCGGCGAGGGGTAAGCAATCAGCCCCAGCATTTT.

V usage is TRBV5-1 and J usage is TRBJ1-4, with a tentative D call TRBD1 (5 bases). CDR3 length: 16 residues. V was clipped by 4 bases and J by 1 base, with 14 bases between them. From germline, CDR1 is SGHRS and CDR2 YFSETQ. The CDR3 reads CASSLSSGRTNEKLFF. For the CDR3, the DNA is TGCGCCAGCAGCCTGAGCTCAGGGAGAACTAATGAAAAACTGTTTTTT.

Details on this clone: Other DNA sequences in this sample translate to the same CDR3. The chain employs TRBV18 and TRBJ1-2, with D hard to call. Germline assignment: CDR1 KGHSH and CDR2 LQKENI. The CDR3 is 13 amino acids. Trimming removed 2 bases from V and 4 bases from J, with 8 bases in between. The CDR3 nucleotides read TGTGCCAGCTCACCATCTAGTCTCTATGGCTACACCTTC. It yields the protein CASSPSSLYGYTF.

The CDR3 coding sequence is TGCGCCAGCAGCTCGGGACAGGGGATCTCCTACGAGCAGTACTTC. Its translation is CASSSGQGISYEQYF. The rearrangement joins TRBV5-1 to TRBJ2-7; 10 nucleotides align to TRBD1. The CDR3 runs 15 residues. With 3 bases clipped from V and 0 bases from J, the junction kept 3 bases outside the gene matches. CDR1 and CDR2 from the germline V gene are SGHRS and YFSETQ.

The chain joins TRBV3-1 (or the pseudogene TRBV3-2) to TRBJ2-3, with unresolved D. Germline assignment: CDR1 LGHDT and CDR2 YNNKEL (reference sequence). This CDR3 is 14 amino acids long. V dropped 4 bases and J dropped 0 bases, with 8 bases sitting between them. The CDR3 coding sequence is TGTGCCAGCAGCCCTTCACTAAGCACAGATACGCAGTATTTT. Translation: CASSPSLSTDTQYF.

This chain uses TRBV11-1 with TRBJ1-1; perhaps TRBD1 as D (5 bases). Germline assignment: CDR1 SGHAT and CDR2 FQDESV (reference sequence). This CDR3 comprises 14 residues. Trimming left V 5 bases short and J 4 bases short, with 14 bases between. In nucleotides, the CDR3 is TGTGCCAGCAGCCCCGCAGGGATTGGCACTGAAGCTTTCTTT. It yields the protein CASSPAGIGTEAFF.

To note about this clone: A junction boundary mismatches the germline segment, possibly from a read error. The sample has other DNA sequences that encode this CDR3 too. The chain is built from TRBV5-1 and TRBJ2-7; D is possibly TRBD2 (6 bases). The CDR3 sequence is 13 residues long. The germline CDR1 and CDR2 sequences are SGHRS and YFSETQ. Here the CDR3 reads CASSFEGTEEQYF. The CDR3, as DNA: TGCGCCAGTAGCTTCGAAGGGACTGAGGAGCAGTACTTC.

V gene TRBV7-6 combines with J gene TRBJ1-1; D is possibly TRBD1 (5 bases). Germline CDR1 reads SGHVS; CDR2 reads FNYEAQ. The V end was cut by 5 bases, the J end by 1 base, with 8 bases between. The CDR3 runs 13 residues. The CDR3 loop is CASSLDTNTEAFF. CDR3 nucleotide sequence: TGTGCCAGCAGCCTGGACACGAACACTGAAGCTTTCTTT. The full variable domain, in which reference TRBV7-6 and TRBJ1-1 provide the parts outside the CDR3, is GAGVSQSPRYKVTKRGQDVALRCDPISGHVSLYWYRQALGQGPEFLTYFNYEAQQDKSGLPNDRFSAERPEGSISTLTIQRTEQRDSAMYRCASSLDTNTEAFFGQGTRLTVV.

The chain has TRBV20-1 and TRBJ2-1; D gene uncertain. The germline V and J ends were trimmed by 6 bases and 3 bases, with 6 bases remaining between them. This CDR3 spans 11 amino acids. Germline V lookup: CDR1 DFQATT, CDR2 SNEGSKA (reference sequence). CDR3 in amino acids: CSAQVYNEQFF. The CDR3, as DNA: TGCAGTGCCCAAGTCTACAATGAGCAGTTCTTC.

The J gene is TRBJ2-6, the V gene TRBV5-1, with no clear D. The CDR3 loop spans 12 amino acids. The V end lost 3 bases, the J end lost 2 bases, and 0 bases lay between the germline ends. Germline values: CDR1 SGHRS, CDR2 YFSETQ. For the CDR3, the DNA is TGCGCCAGCAGCTCTGGGGCCAACGTCCTGACTTTC. It is translated as CASSSGANVLTF.

This clone was recorded once. The junction differs from germline at one of its ends, possibly a read error. The chain uses TRBV6-5 and TRBJ1-1; weak D call: TRBD1 (6 bases). The CDR3 is 16 residues long. Germline V gene data show CDR1 as MNHEY and CDR2 as SVGAGI. In DNA form, the CDR3 reads TGTGCCAGCAGTAACTCGAGACAGGTTATGAACACTGAAGCTTTCTTT. This codes for CASSNSRQVMNTEAFF.

This clone appeared once. V is TRBV28 and J is TRBJ1-2; D may be TRBD1 (5 bases). Trimming pared 4 bases from V and 9 bases from J, leaving 21 bases between. Germline V CDR1 and CDR2: MDHEN, SYDVKM. The CDR3 consists of 15 residues. The CDR3 DNA reads as TGTGCCAGCAGTTACCCGGGGGAAATGATGTCGCGCTACACCTTC. It codes for CASSYPGEMMSRYTF.

This chain uses TRBV14 with TRBJ1-1, with D possibly TRBD1 on 6 matching bases. The V and J ends lost 4 bases and 5 bases respectively, with 26 bases between them. Germline values: CDR1 SGHDN, CDR2 FVKESK. The CDR3 has 18 amino acids. CDR3 region: CASSPTGWGRMVLTEAFF. CDR3 in DNA: TGTGCCAGCAGCCCGACTGGGTGGGGGCGAATGGTTTTGACTGAAGCTTTCTTT.

The V call is TRBV5-1, the J call TRBJ1-3, with 9 bases matching TRBD1. This CDR3 is 18 amino acids long. Looked up from germline, CDR1 is SGHRS and CDR2 is YFSETQ. With V trimmed by 0 bases and J by 4 bases, 11 bases remained unmatched. CDR3 region: CASSLDAGQGEFGNTIYF. CDR3 in DNA: TGCGCCAGCAGCTTGGACGCGGGACAGGGAGAGTTCGGAAACACCATATATTTT.

This clone was picked up one time. The rearrangement uses TRBV6-5 and TRBJ1-2; 7 nucleotides align to TRBD1. Losses at the gene ends were 8 bases for V and 8 bases for J; bases not matched to a gene: 17. The germline V gene has CDR1 MNHEY and CDR2 SVGAGI. CDR3 length: 15 residues. As DNA, the CDR3 is TGTGCCAGCCTTTTAGTAGCAGGGGGTTCAGTCGGCTACACCTTC. Residues: CASLLVAGGSVGYTF.

This chain links TRBV24-1 with TRBJ1-5; TRBD1 is a possible D gene (6 bases). V lost 4 bases, J lost 6 bases, and 12 bases lay in between. Germline V gene lookup returns CDR1 KGHDR and CDR2 SFDVKD. This CDR3 has 14 amino acids. The CDR3 DNA is TGTGCCACCAGTGAAATGGGGGCCGGTCAGCCCCAGCATTTT. As protein: CATSEMGAGQPQHF.

J is TRBJ2-5 and V is TRBV24-1, with D possibly being TRBD1 or TRBD2 (5 bases each). This CDR3 is 16 amino acids long. Germline CDR1 and CDR2: KGHDR and SFDVKD. Trimming removed 3 bases from V and 5 bases from J, with 18 bases in between. The CDR3 nucleotides read TGTGCCACCAGTGATAGCCTCCTGGGGGTTCAGGAGACCCAGTACTTC. This gives the protein CATSDSLLGVQETQYF.

The rearrangement joins TRBV11-2 to TRBJ1-2; D is ambiguous. Germline V gives CDR1 SGHAT, CDR2 FQNNGV. The CDR3 has 13 amino acids. The V end lost 5 bases, the J end lost 0 bases, and 7 bases lay between the germline ends. The CDR3 spells CASSPGPNYGYTF. The CDR3 DNA reads TGTGCCAGCAGCCCTGGGCCTAACTATGGCTACACCTTC. Combining the CDR3 with reference TRBV11-2 and TRBJ1-2 gives the whole variable domain EAGVAQSPRYKIIEKRQSVAFWCNPISGHATLYWYQQILGQGPKLLIQFQNNGVVDDSQLPKDRFSAERLKGVDSTLKIQPAKLEDSAVYLCASSPGPNYGYTFGSGTRLTVV.

The V gene is TRBV3-1 (or the pseudogene TRBV3-2), the J gene TRBJ2-1, with 14 nucleotides matching TRBD2. Germline V CDR1 and CDR2: LGHDT, YNNKEL (reference sequence). V dropped 6 bases and J dropped 7; count of bases not matched to a gene: 2. The CDR3 spans 14 residues. The CDR3 loop reads CASRGLAGANEQFF. The CDR3 DNA reads TGTGCCAGCAGGGGACTAGCGGGGGCGAATGAGCAGTTCTTC.

The chain is built from TRBV2 and TRBJ1-6; 10 bases fit TRBD1. CDR3 length: 17 amino acids. J gave up 9 bases and V 9 bases, and 17 bases lay outside the gene matches. The germline gives CDR1 SNHLY, CDR2 FYNNEI. Written as DNA, the CDR3 is TGTGCCAGGCGTGCGATGGGACAGGGGACCGTTCCTTCACCCCTCCACTTT. Its translation: CARRAMGQGTVPSPLHF. The whole variable domain, filled in from reference TRBV2 and TRBJ1-6, reads EPEVTQTPSHQVTQMGQEVILRCVPISNHLYFYWYRQILGQKVEFLVSFYNNEISEKSEIFDDQFSVERPDGSNFTLKIRSTKLEDSAMYFCARRAMGQGTVPSPLHFGNGTRLTVT.

The V call is TRBV5-5, the J call TRBJ1-6, with D possibly matching TRBD1 (5 bases). V gave up 5 bases and J gave up 5 bases, with 17 bases separating them. Per germline, CDR1 SGHKS and CDR2 YYEKEE (reference sequence). The CDR3 contains 16 residues. The CDR3 protein is CASSRDWGMNNSPLHF. DNA of the CDR3: TGTGCCAGCAGTCGGGACTGGGGGATGAATAATTCACCCCTCCACTTT.

The chain recombines TRBV15 with TRBJ2-3; 10 bases fit TRBD2. V lost 8 bases and J lost 6; bases outside the gene matches: 8. Germline-derived CDR1 and CDR2 are LNHNV and YYDKDF (reference sequence). CDR3 size: 14 residues. The CDR3 loop is CATVGASGGDTQYF. The CDR3 coding sequence is TGTGCCACCGTAGGGGCTAGCGGGGGTGATACGCAGTATTTT.

The chain carries TRBV3-1 (or the pseudogene TRBV3-2) and TRBJ2-7; D gene unclear. The J call may not be correct, given that the DNA end is closer to TRBJ2-5. The CDR3 runs to 14 residues. CDR1 LGHDT and CDR2 YNNKEL come from the germline V gene (reference sequence). CDR3 residues: CASSQSLGQETQYF. In DNA, the CDR3 is TGTGCCAGCAGCCAATCGTTAGGGCAAGAGACCCAGTACTTC.

A word on this clone: Additional DNA sequences in this sample encode the identical CDR3. This chain connects TRBV19 to TRBJ1-4; 10 nucleotides align to TRBD1. The CDR3 runs to 15 residues. Per germline, CDR1 LNHDA and CDR2 SQIVND (reference sequence). V shed 4 bases, J shed 8 bases, and the junction held 7 bases outside the gene matches. CDR3 DNA: TGTGCCAGTAGTAGGACAGGGGGTACTAGGGAAAAACTGTTTTTT. It specifies CASSRTGGTREKLFF.

The gene calls are TRBV5-1 and TRBJ2-2; 8 bases are a match to TRBD2. In germline, CDR1 is SGHRS, CDR2 YFSETQ. J gave up 6 bases and V 4 bases, and 8 bases lay outside the gene matches. CDR3 length: 15 residues. The CDR3: CASSRGLGHAGELFF. The CDR3 nucleotides are TGCGCCAGCAGCCGGGGACTAGGGCATGCCGGGGAGCTGTTTTTT.

V usage is TRBV5-6 and J usage is TRBJ2-7, with unresolved D. CDR3 length equals 14 residues. V was clipped by 6 bases and J by 3 bases, with 16 bases between them. Germline V gives CDR1 SGHDT, CDR2 YYEEEE. CDR3 nucleotide sequence: TGTGCCAGCACCCCAGGACCCGAAGGCTACGAGCAGTACTTC. Translating it yields CASTPGPEGYEQYF. Supplemented by reference TRBV5-6 and TRBJ2-7, the full variable domain reads DAGVTQSPTHLIKTRGQQVTLRCSPKSGHDTVSWYQQALGQGPQFIFQYYEEEERQRGNFPDRFSGHQFPNYSSELNVNALLLGDSALYLCASTPGPEGYEQYFGPGTRLTVT.